This T cell receptor (beta chain) comes out of a study of blood T cells in healthy people across ages. Whole-study context: Capture by template switching was about one barcoded beta molecule per two T cells.

CDR1 is MDHEN, CDR2 SYDVKM, per germline. CDR3 length equals 16 residues. The V gene lost 4 bases and the J gene lost 11 bases, with 26 bases spanning the gap. Together with a sample-barcoded 5' primer, a J-beta primer mix was included in a second PCR lasting roughly 6 to 12 cycles. Researchers report that a template-switch adaptor with 12 random nucleotides tagged each cDNA molecule. TCRdb re-called the 5' RACE reads with MiXCR, one entry per CDR3 protein. The sample includes hundreds of thousands of distinct CDR3 sequences, more than 45% of them seen just once. The chain uses TRBV28 and TRBJ2-5, with a possible D match to TRBD2 (6 bases). Sequencing input: blood. The receptor's source is a young man in good health. This chain's CDR3 is CASSYQPGTSPREQYF. As DNA, the CDR3 is TGTGCCAGCAGTTACCAACCCGGGACTTCCCCTCGGGAGCAGTACTTC.